Listed below are T cell receptor beta chains from one sample, sequenced in a study of CD8+ T cells in alopecia areata. Assay used: immunoSEQ multiplex PCR; TCRdb lists only in-frame clones, some missing. The sample shows 93,000 or so clones, about nine tenths of them seen only once. The specimen comprised CD8+ T cells sorted from blood, sampled between weeks 30 and 35, from a patient treated with tofacitinib. All receptors come from a human donor with alopecia areata. Both conserved end residues are part of each CDR3. A D gene is named only where the DNA matches it firmly. Only part of the rows carry a size: once, few, many, or a class if the clone is expanded.

-,-,TRBJ1-1,TRBV7-2,TGTGCCAGCGCAATGTCGATGGGGGACGCTGAAGCTTTCTTT,CASAMSMGDAEAFF
-,-,TRBJ2-1,TRBV7-3,TGTGCCAGCAGCTTAAACTACAATGAGCAGTTCTTC,CASSLNYNEQFF
TRBD2,-,TRBJ2-1,TRBV9,TGTGCCAGCAGCCTCTCTAGCGGGAGGACCTCCTACAATGAGCAGTTCTTC,CASSLSSGRTSYNEQFF
TRBD1,-,TRBJ2-7,TRBV6-1,TGTGCCAGCAATGACCCCGGGACAGTAAGCGAGCAGTACTTC,CASNDPGTVSEQYF
TRBD1,-,TRBJ2-7,TRBV19,TGTGCCAGCCGGTCAGGGGGCGGTCACTACTACGAGCAGTACTTC,CASRSGGGHYYEQYF
-,-,TRBJ2-1,TRBV4-1,TGCGCCAGCAGCATTCGCACTAAAGACGATGAGCAGTTCTTC,CASSIRTKDDEQFF
TRBD2,-,TRBJ2-1,TRBV29-1,TGCAGCGTTGAATTTGCGGGGGGGCTTTACAATGAGCAGTTCTTC,CSVEFAGGLYNEQFF
TRBD1,-,TRBJ2-3,TRBV10-1,TGCGCCAGCAGTGAGGCGTGGGACAGGAGCACAGATACGCAGTATTTT,CASSEAWDRSTDTQYF
TRBD2,-,TRBJ2-3,TRBV9,TGTGCCAGCAGCGTAGCGGGGGGGCCAGGAGATACGCAGTATTTT,CASSVAGGPGDTQYF
-,-,TRBJ2-3,TRBV7-9,TGTGCCAGCAGCTTAATCAGCACAGATACGCAGTATTTT,CASSLISTDTQYF
TRBD2,once,TRBJ2-3,TRBV7-2,TGTGCCAGCAGTTTTGCGAGCGGGGGTACAGATACGCAGTATTTT,CASSFASGGTDTQYF
-,-,TRBJ1-4,TRBV4-2,TGTGCCAGCAGCCAAGATGAGGGGATCGAAAGTGCAACTAATGAAAAACTGTTTTTT,CASSQDEGIESATNEKLFF
-,-,TRBJ1-1,TRBV5-6,TGTGCCAGCAGCTTGGCAGGGGACACTGAAGCTTTCTTT,CASSLAGDTEAFF
-,-,TRBJ1-1,TRBV10-1,TGCGCCAGCAGTGAGTCGGGCTACACTGAAGCTTTCTTT,CASSESGYTEAFF
-,-,TRBJ2-2,TRBV7-9,TGTGCCAGCATGCCCGGATCGGGTCACACCGGGGAGCTGTTTTTT,CASMPGSGHTGELFF
-,-,TRBJ1-5,TRBV7-9,TGTGCCAGCAGCTGGGGGCTCAATCAGCCCCAGCATTTT,CASSWGLNQPQHF
-,-,TRBJ1-5,TRBV6-5,TGTGCCAGCAGTTACTCGGGTAAGGATCAGCCCCAGCATTTT,CASSYSGKDQPQHF
-,-,TRBJ1-2,TRBV9,TGTGCCAGCAGCGGACGCTATGGCTACACCTTC,CASSGRYGYTF
TRBD2,-,TRBJ2-7,TRBV12-5,TGTGCTAGTGGTACACTAGCGGGGGCCCCCTCTGAGCAGTACTTC,CASGTLAGAPSEQYF
-,-,TRBJ2-7,TRBV19,TGTGCCAGTACCATATCACCAGACCGGGGCCTCTACGAGCAGTACTTC,CASTISPDRGLYEQYF
-,-,TRBJ2-2,TRBV4-1,TGCGCCAGCAGCCAATGGACGGGGGCCTCCACCGGGGAGCTGTTTTTT,CASSQWTGASTGELFF
TRBD1,-,TRBJ2-7,TRBV7-9,TGTGCCAGCAGCTTAGGACAGGGGGCGATAGAGCAGTACTTC,CASSLGQGAIEQYF
-,-,TRBJ2-3,TRBV29-1,TGCAGCTTAGTAGGAACAGATACGCAGTATTTT,CSLVGTDTQYF
-,few,TRBJ2-2,TRBV9,TGTGCCACCTCCCGAGCCAGTTCGAGAGGGGAGCTGTTTTTT,CATSRASSRGELFF
TRBD1,-,TRBJ1-6,TRBV16,TGTGCCAGCAGACCCCCGGGACAGGGGAACAATTCACCCCTCCACTTT,CASRPPGQGNNSPLHF
TRBD2,-,TRBJ2-7,TRBV5-1,TGCGCCAGCAGCTGGCGACTAGCGGGTATCTCCTACGAGCAGTACTTC,CASSWRLAGISYEQYF
-,once,TRBJ2-3,TRBV25-1,TGTGCCAGCAGTGAATGGGGGCAAGAAGATACGCAGTATTTT,CASSEWGQEDTQYF
TRBD2,-,TRBJ2-7,TRBV19,TGTGCCAGTGGACTAGCGGGATACGAGCAGTACTTC,CASGLAGYEQYF
-,-,TRBJ2-1,TRBV7-9,TGTGCCAGCAGCTCGGACAGCAATGAGCAGTTCTTC,CASSSDSNEQFF
-,-,TRBJ1-2,TRBV4-1,TGCGCCAGCAGCCAAGTACCAGGGGATGACTATGGCTACACCTTC,CASSQVPGDDYGYTF